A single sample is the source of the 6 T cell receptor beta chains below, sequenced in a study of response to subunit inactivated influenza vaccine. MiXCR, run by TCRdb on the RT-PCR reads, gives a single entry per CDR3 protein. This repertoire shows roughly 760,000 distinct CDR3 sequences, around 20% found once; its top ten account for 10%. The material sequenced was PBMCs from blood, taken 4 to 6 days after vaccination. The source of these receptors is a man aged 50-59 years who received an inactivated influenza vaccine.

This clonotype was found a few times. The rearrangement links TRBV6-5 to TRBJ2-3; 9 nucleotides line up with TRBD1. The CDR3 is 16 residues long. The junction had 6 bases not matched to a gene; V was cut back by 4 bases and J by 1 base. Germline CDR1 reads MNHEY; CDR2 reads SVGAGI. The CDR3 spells CASSWDRVPGTDTQYF. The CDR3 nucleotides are TGTGCCAGCAGTTGGGACAGGGTGCCCGGCACAGATACGCAGTATTTT.

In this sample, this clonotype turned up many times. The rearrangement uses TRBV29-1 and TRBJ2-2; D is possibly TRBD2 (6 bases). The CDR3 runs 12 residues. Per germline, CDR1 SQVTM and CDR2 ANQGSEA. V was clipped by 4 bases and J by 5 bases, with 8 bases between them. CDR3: CSVGGGTGELFF. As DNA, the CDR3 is TGCAGCGTTGGTGGGGGGACCGGGGAGCTGTTTTTT.

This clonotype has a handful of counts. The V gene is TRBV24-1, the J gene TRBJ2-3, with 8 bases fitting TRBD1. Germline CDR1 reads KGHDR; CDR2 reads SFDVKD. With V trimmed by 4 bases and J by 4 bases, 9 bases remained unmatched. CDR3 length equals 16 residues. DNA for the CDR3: TGTGCCACCAGTGACCGGGGGACAGGAAGTCCAGATACGCAGTATTTT. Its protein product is CATSDRGTGSPDTQYF.

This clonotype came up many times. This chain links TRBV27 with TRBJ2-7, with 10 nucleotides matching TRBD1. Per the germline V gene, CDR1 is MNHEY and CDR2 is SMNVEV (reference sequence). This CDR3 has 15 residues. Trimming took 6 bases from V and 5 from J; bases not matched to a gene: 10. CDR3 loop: CASRELWDRGHEQYF. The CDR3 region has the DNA TGTGCCAGCAGGGAATTATGGGACAGGGGCCACGAGCAGTACTTC.

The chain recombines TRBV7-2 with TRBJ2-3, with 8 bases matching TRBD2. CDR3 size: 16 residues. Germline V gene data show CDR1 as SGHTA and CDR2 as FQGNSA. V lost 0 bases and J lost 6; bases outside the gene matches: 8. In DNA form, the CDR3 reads TGTGCCAGCAGCTTAGCCGGGACTAGTGATATGGATACGCAGTATTTT. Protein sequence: CASSLAGTSDMDTQYF. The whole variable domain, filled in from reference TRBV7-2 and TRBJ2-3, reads GAGVSQSPSNKVTEKGKDVELRCDPISGHTALYWYRQSLGQGLEFLIYFQGNSAPDKSGLPSDRFSAERTGGSVSTLTIQRTQQEDSAVYLCASSLAGTSDMDTQYFGPGTRLTVL.

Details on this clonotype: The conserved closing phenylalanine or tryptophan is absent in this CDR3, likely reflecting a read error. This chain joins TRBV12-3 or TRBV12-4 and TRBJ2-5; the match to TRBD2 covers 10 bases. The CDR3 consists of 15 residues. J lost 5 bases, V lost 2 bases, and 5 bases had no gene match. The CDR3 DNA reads TGTGCCAGCAGTTTAAGCGGGAGGGCCGATGAGACCCAGTACTAC. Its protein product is CASSLSGRADETQYY.